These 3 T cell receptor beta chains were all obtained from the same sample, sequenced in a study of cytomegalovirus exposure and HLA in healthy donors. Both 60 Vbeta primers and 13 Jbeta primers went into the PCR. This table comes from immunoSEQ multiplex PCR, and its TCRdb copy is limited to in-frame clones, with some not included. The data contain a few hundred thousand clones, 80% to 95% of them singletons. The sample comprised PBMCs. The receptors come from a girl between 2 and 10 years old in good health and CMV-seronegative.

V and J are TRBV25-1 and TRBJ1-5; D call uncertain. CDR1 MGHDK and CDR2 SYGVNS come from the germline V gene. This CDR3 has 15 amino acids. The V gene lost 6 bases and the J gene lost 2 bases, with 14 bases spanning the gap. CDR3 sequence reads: CASSASAAGNQPQHF. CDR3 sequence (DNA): TGTGCCAGCAGCGCCTCGGCGGCAGGCAATCAGCCCCAGCATTTT.

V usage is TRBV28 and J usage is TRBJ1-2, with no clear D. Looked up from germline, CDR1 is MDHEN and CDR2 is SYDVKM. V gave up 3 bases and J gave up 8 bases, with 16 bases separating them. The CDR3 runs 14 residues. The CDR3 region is CASSLSEHSGGYTF. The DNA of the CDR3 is TGTGCCAGCAGTTTGTCGGAGCATTCTGGAGGCTACACCTTC.

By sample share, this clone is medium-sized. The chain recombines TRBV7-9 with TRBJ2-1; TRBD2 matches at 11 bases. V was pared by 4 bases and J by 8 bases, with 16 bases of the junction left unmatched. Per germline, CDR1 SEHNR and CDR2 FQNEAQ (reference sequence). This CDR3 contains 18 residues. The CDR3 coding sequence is TGTGCCAGCAGCTGCTACCTAACTAGCGGGAGTTGTAGCGATGAGCAGTTCTTC. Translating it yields CASSCYLTSGSCSDEQFF.